This TCR beta chain was identified during a study of blood T cell repertoires in COVID-19. Across the whole study: Acute-phase and convalescent COVID-19 samples originated in the United States, Italy and Spain. PBMCs, B-cell-depleted T cells, or T cells provided the cDNA or gDNA that made up the material.

As handled by the study authors: Nucleated cell number was recorded as an estimate derived from reference gene primer amplification. The assay was immunoSEQ multiplex PCR, and TCRdb's table has in-frame clones only and misses some. For V, J and clone size, that table is used; D and trimming come from the DNA. The repertoire consists of 110,000 to 150,000 clones, with 80% to 90% occurring once and the leading ten covering 3%. Per the germline V gene, CDR1 is MDHEN and CDR2 is SYDVKM. The CDR3 contains 15 residues. The ends lost 5 bases at V and 2 bases at J; junction bases unmatched: 5. Input material: peripheral blood. The gene calls are TRBV28 and TRBJ2-7, with 11 bases that match TRBD2. The sequence was obtained from a woman aged 60-75 years with active COVID-19. The CDR3 sequence is CASSPGTSGPYEQYF. In nucleotides, the CDR3 is TGTGCCAGCAGTCCAGGGACTAGCGGACCCTACGAGCAGTACTTC.